The present T cell receptor (beta chain) was sequenced within a study of blood T cells in healthy people across ages. A second PCR of about 6 to 12 cycles used a sample-barcoded 5' primer and a J-beta primer mix. TCRdb analysed the 5' RACE reads with MiXCR anew, one entry per CDR3 protein. In the table there are about 590,000 distinct CDR3 sequences, approximately 30% of which are singletons. This clonotype appeared many times. Germline V lookup: CDR1 DFQATT, CDR2 SNEGSKA (reference sequence). The CDR3 runs 16 residues. Trimming left V 6 bases short and J 4 bases short, with 23 bases between. Input material: blood. The V call is TRBV20-1, the J call TRBJ2-3; D perhaps matches TRBD2 (6 bases). The origin of this receptor is a woman of 80 years or more in good health. CDR3 nucleotide sequence: TGCAGTGCCCCCTCCTACCGGGACTTTTTCGCAGATACGCAGTATTTT. It is translated as CSAPSYRDFFADTQYF.